Only a few counts were recorded for the clone carrying this TCR beta chain. In the study's own analysis: Cell counts per sample came from amplifying reference gene primers. Measured with immunoSEQ multiplex PCR; TCRdb has only the in-frame clones, and not every one. That table furnishes V, J and clone size, whereas the DNA furnished D and trimming. This table holds roughly 160,000 clones, around 79% found once. The data derive from a study of blood T cell repertoires in COVID-19. For the study at large: Recovered status applied to Cohort 3 donors who had two consecutive negative PCRs. It also applied to those with clearance or with symptom resolution. Sources were T cells, B-cell-depleted T cells, or PBMCs; the material itself was cDNA or gDNA.

Participant reports of clinical history set cohort assignment. This TCR was recovered from a woman between 65 and 79 years old in a cohort exposed to, infected with or recovered from COVID-19 (not recorded which). Sequenced: PBMCs or T cells enriched from blood (not recorded which).

CDR3 protein: CASSKTGLANTEAFF. CDR3 sequence (DNA): TGTGCCAGCAGTAAAACGGGACTTGCGAACACTGAAGCTTTCTTT. The genes are TRBV28 and TRBJ1-1; TRBD1 is a possible D gene (5 bases). The CDR3 has 15 residues. Trimming pared 5 bases from V and 1 base from J, leaving 14 bases between. CDR1 MDHEN and CDR2 SYDVKM come from the germline V gene.